This T cell receptor beta chain stems from a study of cytomegalovirus exposure and HLA in healthy donors. Both 60 Vbeta primers and 13 Jbeta primers went into the PCR. TCRdb keeps only in-frame clones here, not all; method: immunoSEQ multiplex PCR. Counted here are approximately 220,000 clones, approximately 82% occurring once; the ten biggest clones make up over 0.55%. The sequence came from a man between 18 and 29 years old in good health and CMV-seronegative. Sequenced input: PBMCs.

The CDR3 region is CASSARGGGDEQFF. In DNA, the CDR3 is TGTGCCAGCAGCGCCCGAGGAGGCGGGGATGAGCAGTTCTTC. The rearrangement uses TRBV9 and TRBJ2-1, with D perhaps matching TRBD2 (6 bases). V was cut by 3 bases and J by 8 bases, with 15 bases left in between. The germline gives CDR1 SGDLS, CDR2 YYNGEE. This CDR3 is 14 amino acids long. The full variable domain, its missing parts supplied by reference TRBV9 and TRBJ2-1, is DSGVTQTPKHLITATGQRVTLRCSPRSGDLSVYWYQQSLDQGLQFLIQYYNGEERAKGNILERFSAQQFPDLHSELNLSSLELGDSALYFCASSARGGGDEQFFGPGTRLTVL.